Listed below are T cell receptor beta chains from one sample, sequenced in a study of shared clonotypes between healthy human individuals. Only in-frame clones appear in the TCRdb table, and some are missing; sequencing was by immunoSEQ multiplex PCR. The repertoire consists of hundreds of thousands of clones, with 95% to 98% occurring once and the leading ten covering 0.3%. Sequenced sample: naive CD8+ T cells sorted from blood. Receptors originate from a man aged 25-40 years in good health. Both conserved end residues are trimmed from each CDR3.

ASSPPTGPSGNTIY	TRBJ1-3	TRBV7-9
ASSLASGANNEQF	TRBJ2-1	TRBV11-3
ASSDTGTSGTDTQY	TRBJ2-3	TRBV9
ASSEFRGGEYNEQF	TRBJ2-1	TRBV2
ATSLLGTSSYNEQF	TRBJ2-1	TRBV15
ASSHRTGYEQY	TRBJ2-7	TRBV4-1
ASSIGQGALSNQPQH	TRBJ1-5	TRBV2
ASSQTVDTEAF	TRBJ1-1	TRBV4-1
SVAYTGTEQY	TRBJ2-7	TRBV29-1
ASSPGTGYSNQPQH	TRBJ1-5	TRBV27
ASSLWAGNTEAF	TRBJ1-1	TRBV27
ASSLVGRNTGELF	TRBJ2-2	TRBV11-2
ASSLSVLRKMNTEAF	TRBJ1-1	TRBV27
ASSTGMSNQPQH	TRBJ1-5	TRBV27
ASNSGGAGVGYT	TRBJ1-2	TRBV14
ASSFKGPYEQY	TRBJ2-7	TRBV27
ASSQGRGLATGELF	TRBJ2-2	TRBV14
ASSPWVVTGELF	TRBJ2-2	TRBV9
ASSLGPSGSSGSYNEQF	TRBJ2-1	TRBV11-2
AISEIGDSNTGELF	TRBJ2-2	TRBV10-3
ASSPRDGQGAGEQF	TRBJ2-1	TRBV7-9
ASSLAKGHNEQF	TRBJ2-1	TRBV7-7
ASSQTGGSEPQH	TRBJ1-5	TRBV14
ASRTANYGYT	TRBJ1-2	TRBV6-1
ATSRDGNEQF	TRBJ2-1	TRBV15
ASSPPSSGSGDEQF	TRBJ2-1	TRBV7-8
RAGSPYNEQF	TRBJ2-1	TRBV29-1
ASSPRTGFSYEQY	TRBJ2-7	TRBV5-4
ASSLIPNTGELF	TRBJ2-2	TRBV7-8
ASSQGGRVEQF	TRBJ2-1	TRBV4-1
ASSFGTGVGYT	TRBJ1-2	TRBV27
ASKDRGRGYEQY	TRBJ2-7	TRBV2
ASSALTGANVLT	TRBJ2-6	TRBV2
ASSEAVLGTLLTDTQY	TRBJ2-3	TRBV2
ASSSKGGPIRDEQF	TRBJ2-1	TRBV7-9
ASSARDENTGELF	TRBJ2-2	TRBV9
ASSLGGLQPQH	TRBJ1-5	TRBV5-6
ASSLRRSSYEQY	TRBJ2-7	TRBV28
ASSEINEQY	TRBJ2-7	TRBV6-1
ASSVYPNTGELF	TRBJ2-2	TRBV5-1